A single sample is the source of the 29 T cell receptor beta chains below, sequenced in a study of blood T cell repertoires in COVID-19. Sequenced by immunoSEQ multiplex PCR; TCRdb stores in-frame clones only, minus some. The table has hundreds of thousands of clones, about 90% seen once. The sequencing sample was made of peripheral blood. These receptors came from a woman in her 30s with COVID-19, enrolled during active disease.

The V gene is TRBV6-5, the J gene TRBJ1-5; 7 bases are shared with TRBD1. Looked up from germline, CDR1 is MNHEY and CDR2 is SVGAGI. CDR3 size: 13 residues. J gave up 3 bases and V 7 bases, and 3 bases lay outside the gene matches. The CDR3 sequence is CASTGQLNQPQHF. The CDR3 DNA reads as TGTGCCAGCACGGGACAGCTCAATCAGCCCCAGCATTTT.

The rearrangement joins TRBV7-2 to TRBJ2-3; possible D gene TRBD2, 5 bases. The CDR3 runs to 15 residues. Germline CDR1 and CDR2: SGHTA and FQGNSA. Trimming left V 1 base short and J 6 bases short, with 14 bases between. The CDR3 here is CASSLGGSPLDTQYF. The CDR3 coding sequence is TGTGCCAGCAGCTTAGGAGGGTCCCCCTTGGATACGCAGTATTTT.

The chain is built from TRBV6-6 and TRBJ1-1; 8 bases fit TRBD1. This CDR3 has 18 amino acids. V shed 5 bases and J 7 bases; nucleotides not matched to a gene: 21. Germline V gives CDR1 MNHNY, CDR2 SVGAGI (reference sequence). The DNA for the CDR3 is TGTGCCAGCAGTCGCACGGGACAGGCCAGCCTAAAGACCGTTGAAGCTTTCTTT. Protein: CASSRTGQASLKTVEAFF.

The J gene is TRBJ1-4, the V gene TRBV6-5; the match to TRBD1 covers 7 bases. The trim removed 7 bases at V and 10 bases at J, leaving 12 bases unmatched. The CDR3 covers 14 residues. The germline CDR1 and CDR2 sequences are MNHEY and SVGAGI. The CDR3 here is CASKMTGRLVKLFF. Here the CDR3 DNA reads TGTGCCAGCAAGATGACAGGGAGGTTGGTAAAACTGTTTTTT.

V is TRBV9 and J is TRBJ2-1; 12 bases match TRBD2. V was pared by 4 bases and J by 1 base, with 9 bases of the junction left unmatched. The germline V gene has CDR1 SGDLS and CDR2 YYNGEE. The CDR3 extends over 18 amino acids. CDR3 sequence (DNA): TGTGCCAGCAGCCTCGGACTAGCGGGACTAGGATCCTACAATGAGCAGTTCTTC. Translation: CASSLGLAGLGSYNEQFF.

The chain uses TRBV3-1 (or the pseudogene TRBV3-2) and TRBJ1-2, with 9 bases matching TRBD1. Looked up from germline, CDR1 is LGHDT and CDR2 is YNNKEL (reference sequence). This CDR3 is 11 amino acids long. Trimming removed 4 bases from V and 11 bases from J; junction bases left unmatched: 2. The CDR3 nucleotides are TGTGCCAGCAGCCCGGGACAGGGTTACACCTTC. Translating gives CASSPGQGYTF.

J is TRBJ1-1 and V is TRBV5-1; D may be TRBD1 (5 bases). The CDR3 totals 20 residues. CDR1 and CDR2 (germline): SGHRS, YFSETQ. V was shortened by 3 bases and J by 4 bases, with 31 bases between the two germline ends. This chain's CDR3 is CASSSEYWAPGAGGITEAFF. The CDR3 DNA reads as TGCGCCAGCAGCTCTGAATACTGGGCCCCCGGTGCGGGGGGAATCACTGAAGCTTTCTTT.

In nucleotides, the CDR3 is TGTGCCTGGACGATAGCAGGGGGGTCATGGCCCCAGCATTTT. Protein product: CAWTIAGGSWPQHF. This chain joins TRBV30 and TRBJ1-5; TRBD1 agrees at 7 bases. This CDR3 is built from 14 residues. V lost 4 bases to trimming and J lost 9 bases; unmatched junction nucleotides: 12. Germline CDR1 and CDR2: GTSNPN and SVGIG (reference sequence).

This clone was recorded at least ten times. The chain is built from TRBV15 and TRBJ2-1; TRBD2 aligns across 11 bases. J lost 7 bases, V lost 5 bases, and 10 bases had no gene match. This CDR3 contains 16 residues. Germline assignment: CDR1 LNHNV and CDR2 YYDKDF (reference sequence). CDR3 DNA sequence: TGTGCCACCAGCGCACTACTAGCGGGAGCGGGGAATGAGCAGTTCTTC. Amino acids: CATSALLAGAGNEQFF.

The gene calls are TRBV9 and TRBJ1-1; D gene uncertain. Trimming left V 1 base short and J 1 base short, with 8 bases between. CDR1 is SGDLS, CDR2 YYNGEE, per germline. The CDR3 totals 14 residues. In nucleotides, the CDR3 is TGTGCCAGCAGCGTATTACCACAGAACACTGAAGCTTTCTTT. This translates into CASSVLPQNTEAFF.

The chain combines TRBV18 with TRBJ2-2; perhaps TRBD1 as D (5 bases). The germline gives CDR1 KGHSH, CDR2 LQKENI. The CDR3 has 14 amino acids. The V end lost 3 bases, the J end lost 2 bases, and 7 bases lay between the germline ends. This CDR3 is CASSPQGNTGELFF. Written as DNA, the CDR3 is TGTGCCAGCTCACCCCAGGGAAACACCGGGGAGCTGTTTTTT.

V is TRBV2 and J is TRBJ2-7; D possibly corresponds to TRBD1 (5 bases). Germline CDR1 SNHLY, CDR2 FYNNEI. The CDR3 is 15 amino acids. Trimming left V 8 bases short and J 3 bases short, with 20 bases between. The CDR3 reads CASGSGRGNSYEQYF. CDR3 DNA sequence: TGTGCCAGCGGATCGGGTAGGGGTAACAGCTACGAGCAGTACTTC.

V usage is TRBV28 and J usage is TRBJ2-3, with TRBD2 identical over 9 bases. The CDR3 covers 15 residues. Trimming took 3 bases from V and 5 from J; bases not matched to a gene: 6. In germline, CDR1 is MDHEN, CDR2 SYDVKM. The DNA for the CDR3 is TGTGCCAGCAGTTTTAGGCTAGCGGGGTTAGATACGCAGTATTTT. Protein: CASSFRLAGLDTQYF.

The chain is built from TRBV27 and TRBJ2-7, with 11 bases matching TRBD2. Germline V lookup: CDR1 MNHEY, CDR2 SMNVEV (reference sequence). J was trimmed by 0 bases and V by 5 bases; bases with no gene match: 3. This CDR3 has 15 amino acids. The CDR3 DNA reads TGTGCCAGCAGTATCACTAGCGGGAGCTCCTACGAGCAGTACTTC. Protein: CASSITSGSSYEQYF.

V and J are TRBV3-1 (or the pseudogene TRBV3-2) and TRBJ2-7; 10 nucleotides match TRBD2. J was trimmed by 4 bases and V by 6 bases; bases with no gene match: 9. This CDR3 contains 15 residues. The germline CDR1 and CDR2 sequences are LGHDT and YNNKEL (reference sequence). The CDR3: CASRRGLAELYEQYF. Written as DNA, the CDR3 is TGTGCCAGCAGACGAGGACTAGCGGAGCTTTACGAGCAGTACTTC.

J is TRBJ2-5 and V is TRBV2; 13 positions match TRBD2. V dropped 5 bases and J dropped 1; count of bases not matched to a gene: 16. CDR1 and CDR2 (germline): SNHLY, FYNNEI. The CDR3 contains 20 residues. The DNA of the CDR3 is TGTGCCAGCAGTTACAGGGGACTAGCGGGGCCCCGAGGGCCCCAAGAGACCCAGTACTTC. Translating it yields CASSYRGLAGPRGPQETQYF. Variable domain in full (rest from reference TRBV2 and TRBJ2-5): EPEVTQTPSHQVTQMGQEVILRCVPISNHLYFYWYRQILGQKVEFLVSFYNNEISEKSEIFDDQFSVERPDGSNFTLKIRSTKLEDSAMYFCASSYRGLAGPRGPQETQYFGPGTRLLVL.

A single count supports this clone. This specimen includes other DNA sequences encoding the same CDR3. The V call is TRBV6-5, the J call TRBJ1-5; D possibly corresponds to TRBD1 (5 bases). The germline V and J ends were trimmed by 8 bases and 2 bases, with 7 bases remaining between them. CDR1 is MNHEY and CDR2 is SVGAGI in the germline V gene. The CDR3 is made up of 12 amino acids. CDR3 amino acids: CASGRGNQPQHF. For the CDR3, the DNA is TGTGCCAGCGGCAGGGGCAATCAGCCCCAGCATTTT.

This chain connects TRBV30 to TRBJ2-7; 13 bases agree with TRBD2. Germline values: CDR1 GTSNPN, CDR2 SVGIG (reference sequence). V lost 3 bases to trimming and J lost 4 bases; unmatched junction nucleotides: 3. The CDR3 is 14 amino acids. The CDR3 nucleotides read TGTGCCTGGAGGCCGGGACTAGCGGGGTACGAGCAGTACTTC. Its translation: CAWRPGLAGYEQYF. Full variable domain (rest looked up from reference TRBV30 and TRBJ2-7): SQTIHQWPATLVQPVGSPLSLECTVEGTSNPNLYWYRQAAGRGLQLLFYSVGIGQISSEVPQNLSASRPQDRQFILSSKKLLLSDSGFYLCAWRPGLAGYEQYFGPGTRLTVT.

The chain couples TRBV7-3 to TRBJ2-2; 12 bases map to TRBD1. V shed 1 base and J 8 bases; nucleotides not matched to a gene: 2. The germline CDR1 and CDR2 sequences are SGHTA and FQGTGA. The CDR3 contains 15 residues. Here the CDR3 reads CASSLMGQGAGELFF. The CDR3 bases are TGTGCCAGCAGCTTAATGGGACAGGGGGCTGGGGAGCTGTTTTTT. The whole variable domain, filled in from reference TRBV7-3 and TRBJ2-2, reads GAGVSQTPSNKVTEKGKYVELRCDPISGHTALYWYRQSLGQGPEFLIYFQGTGAADDSGLPNDRFFAVRPEGSVSTLKIQRTERGDSAVYLCASSLMGQGAGELFFGEGSRLTVL.

CDR3 in amino acids: CASSSGQGSPGYTF. DNA of the CDR3: TGTGCCAGCAGTTCCGGACAGGGTTCCCCTGGCTACACCTTC. This chain joins TRBV27 and TRBJ1-2; the match to TRBD1 covers 8 bases. This CDR3 spans 14 amino acids. Looked up from germline, CDR1 is MNHEY and CDR2 is SMNVEV (reference sequence). The V gene end was trimmed by 4 bases and the J gene end by 7 bases; junction bases not matched to a gene: 8.

The chain has TRBV11-1 and TRBJ1-5, with 9 bases fitting TRBD1. CDR3 length equals 13 residues. V lost 5 bases and J lost 6; bases outside the gene matches: 2. In germline, CDR1 is SGHAT, CDR2 FQDESV (reference sequence). The CDR3 DNA follows: TGTGCCAGCAGCCTGGACAGGGGTCAGCCCCAGCATTTT. Translation gives CASSLDRGQPQHF.

This chain uses TRBV5-1 with TRBJ2-3; D is uncertain. The ends were cut back, 0 bases at V and 4 bases at J, with 6 bases in the middle. The CDR3 is 13 amino acids. The germline CDR1 and CDR2 sequences are SGHRS and YFSETQ. The CDR3 DNA is TGCGCCAGCAGCTTGGACATGGCAGATACGCAGTATTTT. Translation: CASSLDMADTQYF.

This chain connects TRBV16 to TRBJ2-3, with 9 bases lining up with TRBD2. The CDR3 has 15 residues. Trimming removed 2 bases from V and 3 bases from J; junction bases left unmatched: 3. Per the germline V gene, CDR1 is KGHSY and CDR2 is FQNENV. Written as DNA, the CDR3 is TGTGCCAGCAGCCAACGGCGGGAGGGTACAGATACGCAGTATTTT. Its protein is CASSQRREGTDTQYF.

V and J are TRBV29-1 and TRBJ1-3, with TRBD1 matching over 7 bases. CDR1 and CDR2 from the germline V gene are SQVTM and ANQGSEA. V was pared by 7 bases and J by 5 bases, with 8 bases of the junction left unmatched. This CDR3 contains 13 residues. CDR3 protein: CSGSGTDRNTIYF. For the CDR3, the DNA is TGCAGCGGCTCCGGGACAGATAGAAACACCATATATTTT.

The chain recombines TRBV27 with TRBJ2-7; 9 bases are a match to TRBD1. The CDR3 sequence is 17 residues long. CDR1 MNHEY and CDR2 SMNVEV come from the germline V gene (reference sequence). The trim removed 5 bases at V and 1 base at J, leaving 12 bases unmatched. The CDR3 here is CASSLIPGQGSSYEQYF. CDR3 in DNA: TGTGCCAGCAGTCTTATACCGGGACAGGGCTCTTCCTACGAGCAGTACTTC.

The rearrangement links TRBV7-9 to TRBJ2-7, with 11 positions matching TRBD1. Losses at the gene ends were 4 bases for V and 7 bases for J; bases not matched to a gene: 6. The CDR3 runs to 14 residues. The germline CDR1 and CDR2 sequences are SEHNR and FQNEAQ (reference sequence). CDR3 region: CASSWTGGRWEQYF. The DNA for the CDR3 is TGTGCCAGCAGCTGGACAGGGGGCCGGTGGGAGCAGTACTTC.

CDR3 coding DNA: TGTGCCAGCAGCGTTTCCGGACTAGCGGGAGTAAACGAGCAGTACTTC. This encodes CASSVSGLAGVNEQYF. The rearrangement links TRBV9 to TRBJ2-7; 13 bases align to TRBD2. After removal of 2 bases from V and 5 bases from J, the junction contained 7 bases not matched to a gene. From germline, CDR1 is SGDLS and CDR2 YYNGEE. The CDR3 consists of 16 residues.

The J gene is TRBJ1-1, the V gene TRBV10-3; the D gene is possibly TRBD1 (5 bases). Germline V gene data show CDR1 as ENHRY and CDR2 as SYGVKD. This CDR3 region has 14 residues. Trimming pared 10 bases from V and 0 bases from J, leaving 15 bases between. This chain's CDR3 is CATQQGYLNTEAFF. For the CDR3, the DNA is TGTGCCACCCAGCAGGGCTACCTGAACACTGAAGCTTTCTTT.

V gene TRBV10-1 combines with J gene TRBJ2-3; 11 bases fit TRBD2. Germline trimming cut 3 bases from V and 7 bases from J; bases unmatched to any gene: 9. Germline V gene lookup returns CDR1 WNHNN and CDR2 SYGVQD (reference sequence). This CDR3 has 16 residues. The CDR3 coding sequence is TGCGCCAGCAGTGAAACCCTAGCGGGGGGCCCACATACGCAGTATTTT. Translating it yields CASSETLAGGPHTQYF.